Sequencing of this T cell receptor (beta chain) was carried out in a study of T cell responses to AZD1222 COVID-19 vaccine. Notes on the study in general: Of the AZD1222 recipients, only 5 to 7 were seropositive at baseline. Unmutated regions of variants are reportedly targeted by nearly half of spike-specific TCRs.

To note about this clone: Its antigen is as yet unknown.

Produced via immunoSEQ multiplex PCR; TCRdb's table is partial and in-frame only. The table has approximately 190,000 clones, about 94% seen once. The CDR3 length is 14 residues. From germline, CDR1 is SGHTA and CDR2 FQGTGA. Trimming stripped 1 base from V and 5 bases from J, with 11 bases between. V usage is TRBV7-3 and J usage is TRBJ1-2; D is perhaps TRBD1 (5 bases). The receptor comes from an adult in good health. The starting material was peripheral blood, obtained on day 0 of AZD1222 vaccination. The CDR3 spells CASSLNRGPYGYTF. DNA for the CDR3: TGTGCCAGCAGCTTAAATCGGGGCCCGTATGGCTACACCTTC.